These 25 T cell receptor beta chains came from one sample sequenced in a study of tumor and adjacent non-tumor tissue in lung cancer. The library came from three nested PCR rounds adapted from ARM-PCR protocols. TCRdb redid the calling of the multiplex PCR reads with MiXCR, one entry per CDR3 protein. The top ten clones hold less than 35% of a sample with 60,000 or so distinct CDR3 sequences, 61% of them seen once. No cell sorting was done before RNA was extracted from the tissue. This non-tumor lung sample came from over 3 cm beyond the tumor edge. Sequencing used distant non-tumor lung tissue. These receptors all stem from a man between 70 and 80 years old with non-small cell lung cancer.

This clonotype was picked up a small number of times. Relative to the germline gene, one junction end is altered; a read error may explain this. The chain joins TRBV2 to TRBJ1-1; perhaps TRBD1 as D (6 bases). The CDR3 is made up of 13 amino acids. CDR1 is SNHLY, CDR2 FYNNEI, per germline. The CDR3 nucleotides read TGTGCCAGCAGCTTCAAGGGGGAGTCGATATATTACTTT. Amino acid sequence: CASSFKGESIYYF.

With respect to this clonotype: A read error may produce the germline difference seen at one junction end. The chain couples TRBV6-5 to TRBJ1-3; D not certain. The germline V gene has CDR1 MNHEY and CDR2 SVGAGI. This CDR3 has 16 residues. CDR3 amino acids: CASSYTRPSSGSTIYF. In DNA, the CDR3 is TGTGCCAGCAGTTACACCCGGCCGAGCTCTGGAAGCACCATATATTTT.

V usage is TRBV7-2 and J usage is TRBJ2-1; 8 bases are shared with TRBD1. This CDR3 is 15 amino acids long. The V gene's germline CDR1 is SGHTA and CDR2 FQGNSA. J gave up 2 bases and V 3 bases, and 3 bases lay outside the gene matches. The CDR3 loop reads CASSFGQGPYNEQFF. CDR3 in DNA: TGTGCCAGCAGCTTTGGACAGGGTCCCTACAATGAGCAGTTCTTC.

On this clonotype: The junction differs from germline at one of its ends, possibly a read error. V usage is TRBV28 and J usage is TRBJ1-5; 9 nucleotides line up with TRBD1. This CDR3 has 14 amino acids. The germline V gene encodes CDR1 MDHEN and CDR2 SYDVKM. The CDR3 DNA reads as TGTGCCAGCATTTTACAGGGGGCGACCCAGCCCCAGCATTTT. Protein sequence: CASILQGATQPQHF.

There are a few counts of this clonotype. Possible read error: a much larger clone is one base away. The chain uses TRBV11-2 and TRBJ2-2, with D possibly TRBD1 on 6 matching bases. Germline loops: CDR1 SGHAT, CDR2 FQNNGV. This CDR3 is 14 amino acids long. The chain's CDR3 is CASSGQLITRELFF. The CDR3 DNA sequence: TGTGCCAGCAGCGGACAGCTAATCACCCGGGAGCTGTTTTTT. Supplemented by reference TRBV11-2 and TRBJ2-2, the full variable domain reads EAGVAQSPRYKIIEKRQSVAFWCNPISGHATLYWYQQILGQGPKLLIQFQNNGVVDDSQLPKDRFSAERLKGVDSTLKIQPAKLEDSAVYLCASSGQLITRELFFGEGSRLTVL.

At least ten counts were recorded for this clonotype. This chain joins TRBV6-1 and TRBJ1-1; tentatively, D is TRBD1 (6 bases). CDR3 length: 14 residues. Germline V gene data show CDR1 as MNHNS and CDR2 as SASEGT. V was cut by 5 bases and J by 6 bases, with 16 bases left in between. The chain's CDR3 is CASSQWGLFAEAFF. The CDR3 nucleotides are TGTGCCAGCAGTCAGTGGGGGCTCTTCGCTGAAGCTTTCTTT.

As to this clonotype: This may be a read error: a much more frequent sequence differs by one nucleotide. The chain joins TRBV5-5 to TRBJ2-7; 10 bases are a match to TRBD1. Per germline, CDR1 SGHKS and CDR2 YYEKEE (reference sequence). This CDR3 has 13 residues. The V gene end was trimmed by 7 bases and the J gene end by 5 bases; junction bases not matched to a gene: 6. The CDR3 coding sequence is TGTGCCAGCCGCCCGGGACAGGGGAACGAGCAGTACTTC. It codes for CASRPGQGNEQYF.

Details on this clonotype: Just one base apart from a much larger clone, this may be a read error. This chain joins TRBV4-2 and TRBJ2-5; D may be TRBD2 (6 bases). The germline V and J ends were trimmed by 4 bases and 3 bases, with 12 bases remaining between them. This CDR3 spans 14 amino acids. Germline CDR1 is LGHNA and CDR2 is YNFKEQ. CDR3 DNA sequence: TGTGCCAGCAGCCGCGCCGGAGGGGAAGAGACCCAGTACTTC. This translates into CASSRAGGEETQYF.

As for this clonotype: The CDR3 does not close with the conserved phenylalanine or tryptophan, likely indicating a read error. The rearrangement uses TRBV11-2 and TRBJ2-3; TRBD1 is a possible D gene (6 bases). Deletions cut 5 bases from V and 3 bases from J, with 15 bases between. This CDR3 contains 15 residues. Germline values: CDR1 SGHAT, CDR2 FQNNGV. CDR3 loop: CASSLTGIRTDTQYL. CDR3 in DNA: TGTGCCAGCAGCCTCACAGGGATCCGTACAGATACGCAGTATTTA.

The sample holds a few counts of this clonotype. V gene TRBV20-1 combines with J gene TRBJ2-3, with 9 bases fitting TRBD2. This CDR3 is 15 amino acids long. With 1 base clipped from V and 2 bases from J, the junction kept 4 bases outside the gene matches. From germline, CDR1 is DFQATT and CDR2 SNEGSKA (reference sequence). The DNA of the CDR3 is TGCAGTGCTAGAGTCGGCGGGAGGGCCACAGATACGCAGTATTTT. It encodes CSARVGGRATDTQYF.

Regarding this clonotype: One end of the junction is discordant with germline, which a read error may explain. The J gene is TRBJ2-3, the V gene TRBV5-4, with a weak D call TRBD1 (5 bases). The CDR3 loop spans 15 amino acids. CDR1 and CDR2 (germline): SGHNT, YYREEE (reference sequence). CDR3 sequence reads: CASNLDQGSTDTQYF. The CDR3 nucleotides are TGTGCCAGCAACTTGGACCAGGGAAGCACAGATACGCAGTATTTT.

Points on this clonotype: Since the CDR3 does not end with the conserved phenylalanine or tryptophan, this likely comes from a read error. This chain links TRBV20-1 with TRBJ2-3; D is possibly TRBD1 (5 bases). In germline, CDR1 is DFQATT, CDR2 SNEGSKA (reference sequence). V lost 5 bases and J 1 base, leaving 13 bases between the germline ends. The CDR3 is made up of 14 amino acids. CDR3 protein: CSAAAGLGTDTQYL. Written as DNA, the CDR3 is TGCAGTGCTGCTGCAGGGCTCGGCACAGATACGCAGTATTTG.

By its share, this clonotype is medium-sized (0.01 to 0.1%). J is TRBJ2-7 and V is TRBV29-1; D might be TRBD1 (6 bases). The CDR3 runs to 14 residues. CDR1 is SQVTM, CDR2 ANQGSEA, per germline. The V and J ends lost 4 bases and 7 bases respectively, with 20 bases between them. CDR3 region: CSVVLPAGVQEQYF. The CDR3 DNA reads as TGCAGCGTTGTACTGCCAGCAGGGGTTCAAGAGCAGTACTTC.

This rearrangement joins TRBV6-1 to TRBJ2-7; tentatively, D is TRBD1 (6 bases). Trimming removed 6 bases at V and 3 bases at J, with 12 bases between. CDR3 length: 13 amino acids. Per the germline V gene, CDR1 is MNHNS and CDR2 is SASEGT. The CDR3 DNA reads as TGTGCCAGCAGCTCACAGGGAGTCTACGAGCAGTACTTC. Its protein product is CASSSQGVYEQYF.

With respect to this clonotype: A read error is likely, as this CDR3 ends without the conserved phenylalanine or tryptophan. The chain recombines TRBV11-2 with TRBJ1-5, with 9 bases lining up with TRBD1. The CDR3 consists of 14 residues. CDR1 SGHAT and CDR2 FQNNGV come from the germline V gene. The CDR3 nucleotides are TGTGCTAGCAGCCGGACAGGGGACGGGCAGCCCCAGCATTCT. The encoded protein is CASSRTGDGQPQHS.

This clonotype was counted a single time. Since a much larger clone is just one base distant, this may be a read error. This chain uses TRBV6-6 with TRBJ2-3; 13 positions agree with TRBD2. The CDR3 consists of 17 residues. Unmatched junction bases numbered 11, after V lost 6 bases and J lost 5 bases. CDR1 and CDR2 from the germline V gene are MNHNY and SVGAGI (reference sequence). The CDR3 nucleotides are TGTGCCAGCAGACGACTAGCGGGAGGTTTTCGGGAAGATACGCAGTATTTT. This codes for CASRRLAGGFREDTQYF.

This clonotype was found a few times. One base away lies a much larger clone, so this may be a sequencing read error. V is TRBV10-3 and J is TRBJ2-3; D may correspond to TRBD1 or TRBD2 (5 bases each). Germline lookup yields CDR1 ENHRY and CDR2 SYGVKD. Trimming took 0 bases from V and 8 from J, leaving 21 bases between them. The CDR3 contains 17 residues. The CDR3 protein is CAISESPGRDRWVTQYF. In DNA form, the CDR3 reads TGTGCCATCAGTGAGTCTCCAGGCAGGGACCGCTGGGTTACGCAGTATTTT.

A word on this clonotype: One end of the junction varies from germline; a read error may be responsible. The rearrangement links TRBV11-2 to TRBJ2-7, with 7 bases that match TRBD1. Germline CDR1 is SGHAT and CDR2 is FQNNGV. The CDR3 loop spans 14 amino acids. In DNA, the CDR3 is TGTGCCAGCAGTGAGGGGGACAGAAACTACGGGCATTGCTTC. This sequence encodes CASSEGDRNYGHCF. Full variable domain (missing parts from reference TRBV11-2 and TRBJ2-7): EAGVAQSPRYKIIEKRQSVAFWCNPISGHATLYWYQQILGQGPKLLIQFQNNGVVDDSQLPKDRFSAERLKGVDSTLKIQPAKLEDSAVYLCASSEGDRNYGHCFGPGTRLTVT.

Concerning this clonotype itself: A much larger clone differs from this one at a single base, so this may be a read error. The chain joins TRBV10-3 to TRBJ2-1; 8 bases line up with TRBD1. V was clipped by 4 bases and J by 8 bases; unmatched bases: 10. CDR1 is ENHRY, CDR2 SYGVKD, per germline. CDR3 size: 15 residues. Written as DNA, the CDR3 is TGTGCCATCAGTGTCTTGCCGGGACAGGACCATGAGCAGTTCTTC. This encodes CAISVLPGQDHEQFF.

This clonotype was seen a handful of times. A much larger clone sits a single nucleotide away, making a read error possible. The chain has TRBV12-3 or TRBV12-4 and TRBJ1-5, with D possibly matching TRBD1 (5 bases). This CDR3 has 13 amino acids. Trimming took off 3 bases at V and 11 bases at J, with 14 bases between the two ends. The CDR3 DNA sequence: TGTGCCAGCAGTTTCCGAGGGGCCCAGTCCCAGCATTTT. This encodes CASSFRGAQSQHF.

About this clonotype: The junction departs from the called germline gene at one end, perhaps through a read error. The genes are TRBV12-3 or TRBV12-4 and TRBJ2-1; 8 positions match TRBD2. This CDR3 comprises 14 residues. The CDR3, as DNA: TGTGCCAGCAGTTTAGCGGTTAGCGGGGTCGAGCGGTTCTTC. As protein: CASSLAVSGVERFF.

In its sample, this clonotype was seen once. At one of its ends the junction is not consistent with the germline gene, which may arise from a read error. J is TRBJ1-5 and V is TRBV4-1; perhaps TRBD1 as D (6 bases). This CDR3 is built from 15 residues. CDR1 is MGHRA, CDR2 YSYEKL, per germline. CDR3 loop: CASGQQQGVDQPQHF. As DNA, the CDR3 is TGCGCCAGCGGCCAACAACAGGGAGTAGATCAGCCCCAGCATTTT.

Comment on this clonotype: A much larger clone lies a single base off, so this may be a read error. This chain links TRBV20-1 with TRBJ1-5; D uncertain. The V gene's germline CDR1 is DFQATT and CDR2 SNEGSKA (reference sequence). CDR3 length equals 13 residues. In nucleotides, the CDR3 is TGCAATGCTAGCAAAGGCCCCAATCAGCCCCAGCATTTT. Amino acids: CNASKGPNQPQHF.

A note on this clonotype: This clone may be a read error of a much larger clone one base away. V is TRBV6-5 and J is TRBJ1-1; D might be TRBD1 (5 bases). Germline V gene lookup returns CDR1 MNHEY and CDR2 SVGAGI. CDR3 size: 13 residues. CDR3 protein: CATTTREDTGAFF. The CDR3 DNA follows: TGTGCCACTACGACCAGGGAAGACACTGGAGCTTTCTTT.

At least ten counts were recorded for this clonotype. The chain combines TRBV7-9 with TRBJ1-1; a possible D gene is TRBD1 (6 bases). The germline gives CDR1 SEHNR, CDR2 FQNEAQ (reference sequence). The CDR3 length is 14 residues. The V gene lost 2 bases and the J gene lost 0 bases, with 7 bases spanning the gap. CDR3 sequence: CASSLHRVNTEAFF. DNA of the CDR3: TGTGCCAGCAGCTTACACAGGGTGAACACTGAAGCTTTCTTT.